These 2 T cell receptor beta chains were all obtained from the same sample, sequenced in a study of early T cells in non-severe SARS-CoV-2 infection (dated by TCRdb to the early 2020s). Library creation used 5' RACE. This sample was sequenced with a NextSeq 500. The public reads were reprocessed in TCRdb via fastp at Q25 and MiXCR, keeping in-frame beta chains. For every CDR3 protein sequence, its rows merge into one entry that carries the most common genes and DNA. This sample lists 25,000 to 30,000 distinct CDR3 sequences; approximately 6% were detected once. About 34% of the sample goes to the ten largest clones. This specimen was whole blood, taken at baseline. All receptors derive from an adult who was a healthcare worker with PCR-confirmed SARS-CoV-2 infection or an uninfected control (not recorded which).

This clonotype was detected a few times. The chain couples TRBV12-3 or TRBV12-4 to TRBJ1-2, with 8 bases aligning to TRBD1. The CDR3 runs to 12 residues. The junction had 5 bases not matched to a gene; V was cut back by 6 bases and J by 8 bases. CDR3 coding DNA: TGTGCCAGCAGGAGGACAGGGTTGGGCTACACCTTC. Amino acids: CASRRTGLGYTF.

A few counts support this clonotype. Compared with germline, one end of the junction differs, possibly owing to a read error. The chain employs TRBV18 and TRBJ1-3; D uncertain. CDR1 is KGHSH and CDR2 is LQKENI in the germline V gene. This CDR3 contains 14 residues. The CDR3: CASSPQITGNTIYF. The CDR3, as DNA: TGTGCCAGCTCGCCACAAATTACCGGAAACACCATATATTTT. The whole variable domain, filled in from reference TRBV18 and TRBJ1-3, reads NAGVMQNPRHLVRRRGQEARLRCSPMKGHSHVYWYRQLPEEGLKFMVYLQKENIIDESGMPKERFSAEFPKEGPSILRIQQVVRGDSAAYFCASSPQITGNTIYFGEGSWLTVV.